This T cell receptor beta chain was sequenced during a study of T cell changes during pregnancy in multiple sclerosis. The length of the CDR3 is 13 residues. In germline, CDR1 is MDHEN, CDR2 SYDVKM. V was trimmed by 7 bases and J by 7 bases, leaving 14 bases between them. Method: immunoSEQ multiplex PCR; TCRdb's copy keeps in-frame clones and lacks some. The sample holds around 85,000 clones, roughly nine tenths seen once. This sequence originates from a female donor in good health, serving as a control in a pregnancy study. Some clones in this sample may be carry-over from other donors' samples. This sample comprised PBMCs, obtained in the first trimester of pregnancy. V gene TRBV28 combines with J gene TRBJ2-1; D remains unclear. The CDR3 reads CASTTSDSNEQFF. The DNA for the CDR3 is TGTGCCAGCACTACCTCAGACTCAAATGAGCAGTTCTTC.